This T cell receptor beta chain was recovered during a study of T cell repertoires in cytomegalovirus infection (dated by TCRdb to the late 2010s). In terms of the full investigation: Donor HLA type was relevant to the analysis, as public TCR beta signatures indicated carriage of CMV infection together with the matching HLA type. Here is what the overall study found, with its caveats: The ex vivo response was dominated by HLA-C-restricted CMV-specific TCR beta clonotypes, which also provided the single most frequent clonotype in two of eight donors. Carriers of CMV infection plus the relevant HLA type were discriminated by the cumulative frequency of public TCR beta family members in the study cohort and in an independent 352-donor cohort.

This clonotype was found many times. It lacks a known antigen. No much larger clone exists at a distance of one base, and base qualities are not known. Sequencing was carried out with an Illumina HiSeq 1500. Clones were called with MiXCR by TCRdb after fastp trimmed the public reads at Q25, and only in-frame beta chains were retained. Each record represents a unique CDR3 protein, reported with the most common genes and DNA among its rows. The sample has over 100,000 distinct CDR3 sequences on record, about a tenth of them singletons. About 32% of the sample goes to the ten largest clones. The CDR3, cysteine through phenylalanine, is 13 amino acids long. Just the 39-base CDR3 DNA is kept, in frame starting at base 1. Deletion took 5 bases off V and 4 bases off J, with a span of 9 bases between the germline ends. CDR1 and CDR2 were assigned from the germline V gene as MDHEN and SYDVKM.

The sample taken for sequencing was PBMCs, sequenced either directly or after in vitro stimulation (not recorded which). The chain is encoded by TRBV28 joined to TRBJ1-5; TRBD1 might be the D gene, on 5 matching bases. This receptor was identified in a human donor in good health (CMV status not recorded). Some clones in this sample may be carry-over from other donors' samples. The nucleotide sequence reads as follows: TGTGCCAGCAGTCAGCCAGGGAATCAGCCCCAGCATTTT. Its translation is CASSQPGNQPQHF.